Presented here are 25 T cell receptor beta chains from one specimen sequenced in a study of cytotoxic CD8 clonotypes in ibrutinib-treated CLL. Repertoires were generated with immunoSEQ multiplex PCR, while TCRdb's copy carries only in-frame clones and drops some. The sample has hundreds of thousands of clones; around 70% are singletons. The sequences come from PBMCs, collected after 24 months of ibrutinib treatment. The receptors shown here come from a human donor with chronic lymphocytic leukemia.

The chain combines TRBV9 with TRBJ2-7, with TRBD2 identical over 7 bases. Trimming at V came to 3 bases and at J to 2 bases, leaving 5 bases not matched to a gene. Germline CDR1 SGDLS, CDR2 YYNGEE. This CDR3 spans 14 amino acids. CDR3 coding DNA: TGTGCCAGCAGCGGCAAGCGGGACCCCTACGAGCAGTACTTC. This translates into CASSGKRDPYEQYF.

The chain uses TRBV9 and TRBJ2-1; no reliable D call. CDR3 size: 12 residues. V was cut by 0 bases and J by 8 bases, with 6 bases left in between. Germline loops: CDR1 SGDLS, CDR2 YYNGEE. The DNA of the CDR3 is TGTGCCAGCAGCGTAGTAGCCGATGAGCAGTTCTTC. Its translation is CASSVVADEQFF.

This chain connects TRBV4-2 to TRBJ2-5; D is uncertain. V lost 0 bases and J lost 4, with 6 bases in between. Germline CDR1 and CDR2: LGHNA and YNFKEQ. The CDR3 totals 13 residues. The CDR3: CASSQEVRETQYF. The CDR3 nucleotides are TGTGCCAGCAGCCAAGAAGTTCGAGAGACCCAGTACTTC.

The chain has TRBV4-1 and TRBJ2-5, with TRBD2 as a possible D gene (5 bases). V was shortened by 0 bases and J by 6 bases, with 14 bases between the two germline ends. Germline V gene data show CDR1 as MGHRA and CDR2 as YSYEKL. The CDR3 has 15 residues. The CDR3 DNA is TGCGCCAGCAGCCAAGAAGGTGGGAGAGGGCAGACCCAGTACTTC. This gives the protein CASSQEGGRGQTQYF.

The chain couples TRBV11-1 to TRBJ1-1, with D possibly being TRBD1 (6 bases). The CDR3 covers 15 residues. With 5 bases removed from V and 2 bases from J, the gap between germline ends came to 15 bases. Germline V gene sequence: CDR1 SGHAT, CDR2 FQDESV (reference sequence). CDR3 protein: CASSQSLGANTEAFF. In DNA, the CDR3 is TGTGCCAGCAGCCAAAGCTTGGGGGCCAACACTGAAGCTTTCTTT.

The CDR3 DNA follows: TGTGCCAGCAGTTCCAAGGGACTAGCGGGGTTTAGCGAGCAGTACTTC. Its translation is CASSSKGLAGFSEQYF. V is TRBV27 and J is TRBJ2-7; 13 bases fit TRBD2. From germline, CDR1 is MNHEY and CDR2 SMNVEV (reference sequence). The CDR3 is 16 amino acids. The V gene end was trimmed by 4 bases and the J gene end by 6 bases; junction bases not matched to a gene: 9.

This clone occurred once. The chain links TRBV4-1 to TRBJ2-1; tentatively, D is TRBD2 (6 bases). CDR1 is MGHRA, CDR2 YSYEKL, per germline. V was clipped by 0 bases and J by 6 bases, with 27 bases between them. CDR3 length: 20 residues. For the CDR3, the DNA is TGCGCCAGCAGCCAAGAATTTCGGGACGGGAGCATACCTGGTGTCAATGAGCAGTTCTTC. This encodes CASSQEFRDGSIPGVNEQFF.

The V call is TRBV9, the J call TRBJ2-2, with 9 bases that match TRBD2. CDR3 length: 16 residues. From germline, CDR1 is SGDLS and CDR2 YYNGEE. V gave up 0 bases and J gave up 5 bases; unmatched junction bases: 5. CDR3 in DNA: TGTGCCAGCAGCGTAGCGCGGGAGGGCCCTACCGGGGAGCTGTTTTTT. As protein: CASSVAREGPTGELFF.

The chain employs TRBV28 and TRBJ1-2; a weak D match, TRBD1 (6 bases). Trimming left V 6 bases short and J 4 bases short, with 21 bases between. The CDR3 is 16 residues long. Germline CDR1 reads MDHEN; CDR2 reads SYDVKM. CDR3 amino acids: CASRITGTLTTYGYTF. The CDR3 coding sequence is TGTGCCAGCAGGATAACCGGGACACTCACTACCTATGGCTACACCTTC.

This clone was picked up a small number of times. The chain is built from TRBV6-5 and TRBJ2-7; possible D gene TRBD2, 6 bases. CDR1 is MNHEY and CDR2 is SVGAGI in the germline V gene. V shed 0 bases and J shed 3 bases, with 12 bases lying between them. This CDR3 comprises 15 residues. DNA of the CDR3: TGTGCCAGCAGTTACTCGTATACGGGAGACTACGAGCAGTACTTC. As protein: CASSYSYTGDYEQYF.

The rearrangement uses TRBV12-5 and TRBJ2-7, with TRBD1 matching 9 bases. This CDR3 region has 18 residues. V lost 2 bases and J lost 3; bases outside the gene matches: 14. CDR1 and CDR2 (germline): LGHNT, FRNRAP. The CDR3 region is CASGLSNKVGDRVYEQYF. CDR3 in DNA: TGTGCTAGTGGTTTGTCAAACAAAGTGGGGGACAGGGTCTACGAGCAGTACTTC.

This clone was seen a handful of times. V usage is TRBV10-3 and J usage is TRBJ1-2; 8 bases are shared with TRBD1. The V gene's germline CDR1 is ENHRY and CDR2 SYGVKD. The V gene end was trimmed by 6 bases and the J gene end by 4 bases; junction bases not matched to a gene: 7. The CDR3 is 14 amino acids. The DNA for the CDR3 is TGTGCCATCAGATCGGACAGGGAGTCCTATGGCTACACCTTC. This codes for CAIRSDRESYGYTF.

This chain uses TRBV5-5 with TRBJ1-1; 10 bases are a match to TRBD1. This CDR3 has 12 amino acids. In germline, CDR1 is SGHKS, CDR2 YYEKEE (reference sequence). V trimming: 5 bases; J trimming: 7 bases; junction bases outside the gene matches: 2. CDR3 sequence: CASRGDRGEAFF. The CDR3, as DNA: TGTGCCAGCAGAGGGGACAGGGGTGAAGCTTTCTTT.

The chain has TRBV19 and TRBJ1-1, with a possible D match to TRBD1 (6 bases). CDR3 length equals 13 residues. The germline CDR1 and CDR2 sequences are LNHDA and SQIVND (reference sequence). The germline V and J ends were trimmed by 7 bases and 8 bases, with 17 bases remaining between them. CDR3 region: CASNPDRLEEAFF. The CDR3 nucleotides are TGTGCCAGTAATCCGGACAGACTCGAAGAAGCTTTCTTT.

This clone was seen a handful of times. V and J are TRBV6-1 and TRBJ2-7, with TRBD2 matching 10 bases. V shed 8 bases, J shed 2 bases, and the junction held 3 bases outside the gene matches. This CDR3 has 13 residues. Germline-derived CDR1 and CDR2 are MNHNS and SASEGT. The CDR3 DNA follows: TGTGCCAGCGGACTAGCGGATGCCTACGAGCAGTACTTC. Its translation: CASGLADAYEQYF.

The V call is TRBV21-1, the J call TRBJ2-7; the table's D call of TRBD2 was not tested on the DNA. TRBV21-1 is a pseudogene. CDR3 length equals 12 residues. The CDR3 sequence is CASSKRQNEQYF. CDR3 coding DNA: TGTGCCAGCAGCAAGCGGCAAAACGAGCAGTACTTC.

This clone appeared once. This chain connects TRBV7-3 to TRBJ2-2; D could derive from TRBD1 or TRBD2 (5 bases each). The CDR3 consists of 17 residues. V was shortened by 5 bases and J by 4 bases, with 20 bases between the two germline ends. Germline V CDR1 and CDR2: SGHTA, FQGTGA. In DNA, the CDR3 is TGTGCCAGCAGCCCACGAGGGTCAGGGCTAGGCACCGGGGAGCTGTTTTTT. Protein sequence: CASSPRGSGLGTGELFF.

The V and J genes are TRBV30 and TRBJ2-1; 9 positions match TRBD2. V trimming: 1 base; J trimming: 5 bases; junction bases outside the gene matches: 12. Germline CDR1 is GTSNPN and CDR2 is SVGIG (reference sequence). This CDR3 region has 17 residues. CDR3 in amino acids: CAWSDGTSPPRNNEQFF. The CDR3 bases are TGTGCCTGGAGTGACGGGACTAGCCCACCGAGGAACAATGAGCAGTTCTTC. Full variable domain (missing parts from reference TRBV30 and TRBJ2-1): SQTIHQWPATLVQPVGSPLSLECTVEGTSNPNLYWYRQAAGRGLQLLFYSVGIGQISSEVPQNLSASRPQDRQFILSSKKLLLSDSGFYLCAWSDGTSPPRNNEQFFGPGTRLTVL.

V usage is TRBV13 and J usage is TRBJ1-1; no definite D call. Germline loops: CDR1 PRHDT, CDR2 FYEKMQ (reference sequence). The CDR3 has 13 residues. Trimming took 0 bases from V and 4 from J, leaving 6 bases between them. The CDR3 DNA follows: TGTGCCAGCAGCTTAGGCTTAGCCACTGAAGCTTTCTTT. Amino acid sequence: CASSLGLATEAFF.

The rearrangement uses TRBV28 and TRBJ1-1; D unresolved. The CDR3 has 15 amino acids. Germline-derived CDR1 and CDR2 are MDHEN and SYDVKM. V dropped 3 bases and J dropped 6 bases, with 17 bases sitting between them. The chain's CDR3 is CASSFSRQGKAEAFF. The CDR3 coding sequence is TGTGCCAGCAGTTTTAGCCGGCAAGGAAAGGCTGAAGCTTTCTTT.

J is TRBJ2-2 and V is TRBV6-6; TRBD1 is a possible D gene (6 bases). V shed 6 bases and J shed 2 bases, with 13 bases lying between them. The CDR3 consists of 15 residues. Germline lookup yields CDR1 MNHNY and CDR2 SVGAGI (reference sequence). The CDR3 loop reads CASSQRTVNTGELFF. The CDR3, as DNA: TGTGCCAGCAGCCAAAGGACAGTTAACACCGGGGAGCTGTTTTTT.

The V and J genes are TRBV4-1 and TRBJ2-2, with D possibly TRBD1 on 6 matching bases. With 3 bases removed from V and 2 bases from J, the gap between germline ends came to 10 bases. CDR1 is MGHRA, CDR2 YSYEKL, per germline. The CDR3 extends over 15 amino acids. The CDR3 spells CASSQGTQNTGELFF. The CDR3 DNA reads as TGCGCCAGCAGCCAGGGGACACAAAACACCGGGGAGCTGTTTTTT.

This clone was picked up a small number of times. The J gene is TRBJ2-7, the V gene TRBV19; D is possibly TRBD2 (6 bases). The CDR3 is made up of 14 amino acids. Per the germline V gene, CDR1 is LNHDA and CDR2 is SQIVND (reference sequence). Trimming took off 8 bases at V and 3 bases at J, with 17 bases between the two ends. The DNA of the CDR3 is TGTGCCAGTTCTAGCGCGACGGCCCTCTACGAGCAGTACTTC. Translating it yields CASSSATALYEQYF.

The genes are TRBV30 and TRBJ2-5, with 10 nucleotides matching TRBD2. The CDR3 runs to 13 residues. V lost 7 bases and J lost 7; bases outside the gene matches: 9. Germline V gives CDR1 GTSNPN, CDR2 SVGIG (reference sequence). CDR3 sequence reads: CAFKAGGEGTQYF. In DNA form, the CDR3 reads TGTGCCTTTAAAGCGGGAGGGGAAGGGACCCAGTACTTC. Full variable domain (rest looked up from reference TRBV30 and TRBJ2-5): SQTIHQWPATLVQPVGSPLSLECTVEGTSNPNLYWYRQAAGRGLQLLFYSVGIGQISSEVPQNLSASRPQDRQFILSSKKLLLSDSGFYLCAFKAGGEGTQYFGPGTRLLVL.

The CDR3 nucleotides are TGTGCCAGCAGTTACTCGACAGGGACCGGCTCCTACGAGCAGTACTTC. Protein sequence: CASSYSTGTGSYEQYF. This chain uses TRBV6-5 with TRBJ2-7, with TRBD1 matching over 7 bases. Germline V gene sequence: CDR1 MNHEY, CDR2 SVGAGI. This CDR3 comprises 16 residues. V shed 0 bases and J 0 bases; nucleotides not matched to a gene: 5.